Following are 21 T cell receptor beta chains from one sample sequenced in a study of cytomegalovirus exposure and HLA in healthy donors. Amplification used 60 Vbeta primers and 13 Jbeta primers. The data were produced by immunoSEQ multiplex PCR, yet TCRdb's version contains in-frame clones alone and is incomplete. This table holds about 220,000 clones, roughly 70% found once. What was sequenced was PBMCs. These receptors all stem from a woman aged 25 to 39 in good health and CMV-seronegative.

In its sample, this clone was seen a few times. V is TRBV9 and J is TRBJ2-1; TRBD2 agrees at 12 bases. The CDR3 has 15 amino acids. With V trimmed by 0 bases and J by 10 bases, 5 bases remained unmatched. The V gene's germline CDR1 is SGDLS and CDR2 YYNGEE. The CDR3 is CASSVGLAGGEEQFF. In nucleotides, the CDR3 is TGTGCCAGCAGCGTAGGGCTAGCGGGGGGGGAGGAGCAGTTCTTC.

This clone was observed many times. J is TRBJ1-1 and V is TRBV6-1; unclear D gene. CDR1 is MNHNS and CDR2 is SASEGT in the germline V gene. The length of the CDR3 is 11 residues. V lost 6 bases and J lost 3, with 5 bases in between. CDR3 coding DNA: TGTGCCAGCAGACAGTACACTGAAGCTTTCTTT. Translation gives CASRQYTEAFF.

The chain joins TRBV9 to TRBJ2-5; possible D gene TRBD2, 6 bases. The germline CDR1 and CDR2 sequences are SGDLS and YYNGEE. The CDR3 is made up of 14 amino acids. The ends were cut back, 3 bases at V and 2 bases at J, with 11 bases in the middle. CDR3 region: CASSGGDSQETQYF. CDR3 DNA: TGTGCCAGCAGCGGGGGGGATTCTCAAGAGACCCAGTACTTC. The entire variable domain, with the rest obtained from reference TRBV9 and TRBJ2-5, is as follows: DSGVTQTPKHLITATGQRVTLRCSPRSGDLSVYWYQQSLDQGLQFLIQYYNGEERAKGNILERFSAQQFPDLHSELNLSSLELGDSALYFCASSGGDSQETQYFGPGTRLLVL.

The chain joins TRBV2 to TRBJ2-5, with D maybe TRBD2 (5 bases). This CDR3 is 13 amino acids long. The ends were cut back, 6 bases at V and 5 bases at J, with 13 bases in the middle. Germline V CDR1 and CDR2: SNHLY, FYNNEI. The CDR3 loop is CASSLDTGETQYF. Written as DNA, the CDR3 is TGTGCCAGCAGCCTCGACACGGGGGAGACCCAGTACTTC.

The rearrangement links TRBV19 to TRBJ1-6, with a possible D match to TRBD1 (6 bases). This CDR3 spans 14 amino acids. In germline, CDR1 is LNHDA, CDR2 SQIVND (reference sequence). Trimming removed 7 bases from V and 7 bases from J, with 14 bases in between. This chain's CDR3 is CASNLRGINSPLHF. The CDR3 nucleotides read TGTGCCAGTAACCTAAGGGGGATCAATTCACCCCTCCACTTT. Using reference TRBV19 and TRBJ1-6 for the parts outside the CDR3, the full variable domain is DGGITQSPKYLFRKEGQNVTLSCEQNLNHDAMYWYRQDPGQGLRLIYYSQIVNDFQKGDIAEGYSVSREKKESFPLTVTSAQKNPTAFYLCASNLRGINSPLHFGNGTRLTVT.

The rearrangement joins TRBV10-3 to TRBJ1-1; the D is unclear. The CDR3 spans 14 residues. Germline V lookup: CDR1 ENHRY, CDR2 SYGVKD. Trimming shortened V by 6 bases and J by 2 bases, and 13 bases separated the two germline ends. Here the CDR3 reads CAIRQMEANTEAFF. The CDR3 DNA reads TGTGCCATCAGACAAATGGAGGCTAACACTGAAGCTTTCTTT.

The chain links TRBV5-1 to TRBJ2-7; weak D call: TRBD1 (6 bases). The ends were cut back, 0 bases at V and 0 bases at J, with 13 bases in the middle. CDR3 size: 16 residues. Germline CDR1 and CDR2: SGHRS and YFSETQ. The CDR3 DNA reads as TGCGCCAGCAGCTTGGGGTCGACAGGAAACTCCTACGAGCAGTACTTC. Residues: CASSLGSTGNSYEQYF.

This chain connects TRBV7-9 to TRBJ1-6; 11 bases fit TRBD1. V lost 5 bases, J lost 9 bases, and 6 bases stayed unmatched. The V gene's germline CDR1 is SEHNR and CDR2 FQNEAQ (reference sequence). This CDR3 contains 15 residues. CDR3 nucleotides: TGTGCCAGCAGCCAAGGACAGGGGGCGGTTTCACCCCTCCACTTT. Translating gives CASSQGQGAVSPLHF.

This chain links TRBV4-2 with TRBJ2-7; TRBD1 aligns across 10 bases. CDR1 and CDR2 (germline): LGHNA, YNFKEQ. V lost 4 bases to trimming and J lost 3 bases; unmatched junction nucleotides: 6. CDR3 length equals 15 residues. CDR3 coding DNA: TGTGCCAGCAGCCTTGGGACAGGGGTTTTCTACGAGCAGTACTTC. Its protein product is CASSLGTGVFYEQYF.

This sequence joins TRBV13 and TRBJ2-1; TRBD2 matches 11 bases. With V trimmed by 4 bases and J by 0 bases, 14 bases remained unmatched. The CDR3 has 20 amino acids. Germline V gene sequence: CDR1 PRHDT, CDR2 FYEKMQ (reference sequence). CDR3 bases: TGTGCCAGCAGCTCACAGCTAGCGGGGGGTAGATTAAGCTCCTACAATGAGCAGTTCTTC. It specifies CASSSQLAGGRLSSYNEQFF.

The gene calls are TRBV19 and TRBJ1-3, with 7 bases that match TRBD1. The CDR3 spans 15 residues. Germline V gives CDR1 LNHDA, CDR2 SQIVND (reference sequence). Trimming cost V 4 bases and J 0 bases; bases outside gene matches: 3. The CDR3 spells CASSTGTDSGNTIYF. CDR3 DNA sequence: TGTGCCAGTAGTACTGGGACAGACTCTGGAAACACCATATATTTT.

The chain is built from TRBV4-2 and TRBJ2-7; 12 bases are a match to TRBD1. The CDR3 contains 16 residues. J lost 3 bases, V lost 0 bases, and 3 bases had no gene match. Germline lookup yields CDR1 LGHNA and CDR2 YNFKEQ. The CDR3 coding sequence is TGTGCCAGCAGCCAAGATGGGACAGGGGGCTTCTACGAGCAGTACTTC. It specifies CASSQDGTGGFYEQYF.

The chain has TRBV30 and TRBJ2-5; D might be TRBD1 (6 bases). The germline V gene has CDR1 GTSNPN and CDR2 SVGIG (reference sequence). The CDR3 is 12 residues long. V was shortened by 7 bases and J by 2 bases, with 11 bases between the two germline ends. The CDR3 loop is CASEQGQETQYF. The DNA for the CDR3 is TGTGCCTCGGAGCAGGGGCAAGAGACCCAGTACTTC.

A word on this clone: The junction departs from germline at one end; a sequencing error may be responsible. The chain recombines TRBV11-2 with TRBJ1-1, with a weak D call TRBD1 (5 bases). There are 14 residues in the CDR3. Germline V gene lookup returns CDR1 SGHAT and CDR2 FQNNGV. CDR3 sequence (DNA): TGTGCCAGCACCTTAAGGGGCCGTAACACTGAAGCTTTCTTT. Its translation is CASTLRGRNTEAFF.

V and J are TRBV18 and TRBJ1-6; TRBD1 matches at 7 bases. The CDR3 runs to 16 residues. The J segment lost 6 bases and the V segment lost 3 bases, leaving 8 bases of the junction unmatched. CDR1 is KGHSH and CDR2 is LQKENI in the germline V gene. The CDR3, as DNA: TGTGCCAGCTCACCTTTGACAGGGCGGCCTAATTCACCCCTCCACTTT. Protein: CASSPLTGRPNSPLHF.

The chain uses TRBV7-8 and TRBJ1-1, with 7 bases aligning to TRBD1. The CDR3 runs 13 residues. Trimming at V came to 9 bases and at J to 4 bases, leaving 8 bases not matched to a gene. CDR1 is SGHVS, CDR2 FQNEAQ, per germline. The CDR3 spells CASTRGLSTEAFF. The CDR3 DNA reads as TGTGCCAGTACAAGGGGGCTTAGCACTGAAGCTTTCTTT.

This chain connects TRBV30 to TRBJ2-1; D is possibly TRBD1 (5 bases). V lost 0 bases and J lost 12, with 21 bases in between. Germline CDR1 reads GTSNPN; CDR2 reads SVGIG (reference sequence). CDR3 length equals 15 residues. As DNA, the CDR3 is TGTGCCTGGAGTGTCCCCCTTCGATCAGTCAGGGTGCAGTTCTTC. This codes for CAWSVPLRSVRVQFF.

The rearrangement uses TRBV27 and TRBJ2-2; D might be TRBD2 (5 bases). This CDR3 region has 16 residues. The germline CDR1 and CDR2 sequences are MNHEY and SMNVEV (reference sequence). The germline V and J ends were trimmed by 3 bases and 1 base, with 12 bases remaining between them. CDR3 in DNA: TGTGCCAGCAGTTTTGCCGGGGAGTGGAACACCGGGGAGCTGTTTTTT. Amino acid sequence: CASSFAGEWNTGELFF.

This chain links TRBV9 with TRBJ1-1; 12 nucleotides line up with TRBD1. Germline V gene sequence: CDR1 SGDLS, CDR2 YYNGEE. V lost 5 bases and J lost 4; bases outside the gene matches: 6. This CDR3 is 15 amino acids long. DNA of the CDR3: TGTGCCAGCAGACCGGGACAGGGGGCTTTCACTGAAGCTTTCTTT. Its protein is CASRPGQGAFTEAFF.

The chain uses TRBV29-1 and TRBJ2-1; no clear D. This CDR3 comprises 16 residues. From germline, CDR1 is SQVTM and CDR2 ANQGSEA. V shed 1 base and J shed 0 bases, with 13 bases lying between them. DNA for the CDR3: TGCAGCGTTGAAGGTAGTAGCAGTAGCTCCTACAATGAGCAGTTCTTC. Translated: CSVEGSSSSSYNEQFF.

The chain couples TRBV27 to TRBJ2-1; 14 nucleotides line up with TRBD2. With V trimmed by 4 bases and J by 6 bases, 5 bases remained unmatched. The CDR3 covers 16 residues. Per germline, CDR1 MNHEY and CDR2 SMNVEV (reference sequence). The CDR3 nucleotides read TGTGCCAGCAGTTCCGGGACTAGCGGGGGTTTCAATGAGCAGTTCTTC. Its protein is CASSSGTSGGFNEQFF.